A single T cell receptor beta chain is shown here with its context. Its antigen is unidentified. This entry belongs to a study of metastatic and nonmetastatic thyroid tumors. Study overall: The authors compared repertoires across blood and tumor or nodule tissue from malignant and benign thyroid patients. Study-wide results and limits: A significant increase in TCR beta diversity was reportedly seen in malignant thyroid tumors relative to benign nodules, in blood and tumor.

As processed by the authors: Clinicopathological groups of papillary thyroid cancer showed CDR3 differences that were used to build a distant-metastasis classifier. TCRdb reprocessed the PCR reads using MiXCR. TCRdb, not the original authors, processed these V and J calls. Here the sample spans tens of thousands of clones, around a third being singletons. The V segment lost 3 bases and the J segment 4 bases; nucleotides outside the gene matches: 4. The V gene's germline CDR1 is GTSNPN and CDR2 SVGIG (reference sequence). The CDR3 has 14 amino acids. Thyroid surgery took place with no prior treatment in any patient.

V gene TRBV30 combines with J gene TRBJ1-2, with 11 bases identical to TRBD1. The sample taken for sequencing was tumor tissue. The sequence was collected from a female donor with papillary thyroid cancer or a benign thyroid nodule (not recorded which). Some clones in this sample may be carry-over from other donors' samples. For the CDR3, the DNA is TGTGCCTGGAGCCGGACAGGGGGCGGCTATGGCTACACCTTC. Translation gives CAWSRTGGGYGYTF.